Listed below are T cell receptor beta chains from one sample, sequenced in a study of identifying expanded T cells in peripheral blood. Profiled with immunoSEQ multiplex PCR; TCRdb holds only in-frame clones, not every one. The table has 60,000 to 70,000 clones, around 83% seen once. Sequencing was performed on blood. Receptors originate from a person aged 18 to 70 in good health. Each CDR3 is given with its conserved first and last residue. A D gene is named only where the DNA matches it firmly. Expanded clones get a size class; other rows say once, few or many, or leave the size out.

D | J | size | V | CDR3 | DNA
NA | TRBJ1-2 | NA | TRBV5-8 | CASSLFFVQAIFYGYTF | TGTGCCAGCAGCTTGTTTTTTGTTCAGGCGATCTTTTATGGCTACACCTTC
NA | TRBJ1-3 | NA | TRBV6-1 | CASSVVGNTIYF | TGTGCCAGCAGTGTGGTGGGAAACACCATATATTTT
TRBD2 | TRBJ2-4 | NA | TRBV9 | CASSGREGRLDNIQYF | TGTGCCAGCAGTGGTCGGGAGGGCCGGCTCGACAACATTCAGTACTTC
NA | TRBJ1-1 | NA | TRBV18 | CASSPFQREGAFF | TGTGCCAGCTCACCATTCCAAAGAGAGGGGGCTTTCTTT
NA | TRBJ1-2 | NA | TRBV7-9 | CASSLGQGSHGYTF | TGTGCCAGCAGCTTAGGTCAAGGGTCCCATGGCTACACCTTC
TRBD1 | TRBJ1-3 | NA | TRBV14 | CATRDRGRGNTIYF | TGTGCCACCCGGGACAGGGGGCGAGGAAACACCATATATTTT
NA | TRBJ2-1 | once | TRBV11-3 | CASSLVSGSYNEQFF | TGTGCCAGCAGCTTAGTTTCTGGGTCCTACAATGAGCAGTTCTTC
TRBD1 | TRBJ2-1 | NA | TRBV9 | CASSSRQGNNEQFF | TGTGCCAGCAGCTCAAGACAGGGTAACAATGAGCAGTTCTTC
TRBD1 | TRBJ1-1 | NA | TRBV2 | CASSARGRGNTEAFF | TGTGCCAGCAGCGCCAGGGGGCGCGGGAACACTGAAGCTTTCTTT
NA | TRBJ1-4 | NA | TRBV7-2 | CASSFYPGEKLFF | TGTGCCAGCAGCTTCTACCCCGGGGAAAAACTGTTTTTT
NA | TRBJ1-1 | medium-sized | TRBV21-1 | CASRQRGQGSEAFF | TGTGCCAGCAGACAACGGGGACAGGGCTCTGAAGCTTTCTTT
TRBD1 | TRBJ1-2 | NA | TRBV14 | CASSPDRGLANYGYTF | TGTGCCAGCAGCCCAGACAGGGGTTTGGCTAACTATGGCTACACCTTC
NA | TRBJ2-5 | NA | TRBV19 | CASSGQKETQYF | TGTGCCAGTAGTGGGCAGAAAGAGACCCAGTACTTC
TRBD1 | TRBJ1-2 | NA | TRBV27 | CASRTRRTGGGIDGYTF | TGTGCCAGCAGAACTAGACGGACAGGGGGCGGAATCGATGGCTACACCTTC
NA | TRBJ2-5 | NA | TRBV19 | CASSISWTSQTQYF | TGTGCCAGTAGTATATCCTGGACTTCGCAGACCCAGTACTTC
TRBD2 | TRBJ2-5 | once | TRBV6-1 | CASSELAGGPETQYF | TGTGCCAGCAGTGAACTAGCGGGAGGGCCAGAGACCCAGTACTTC
TRBD2 | TRBJ2-7 | NA | TRBV19 | CASRPIGLALYEQYF | TGTGCCAGTAGACCTATTGGACTAGCGCTCTACGAGCAGTACTTC
TRBD1 | TRBJ2-3 | once | TRBV7-3 | CASSLMVVGGAPDTQYF | TGTGCCAGCAGCTTAATGGTGGTAGGGGGCGCACCGGATACGCAGTATTTT